The clone carrying this T cell receptor beta chain was counted between two and nine times. This sample was included in a study of cytomegalovirus exposure and HLA in healthy donors. V was clipped by 4 bases and J by 6 bases, with 10 bases between them. Per the germline V gene, CDR1 is SGHTS and CDR2 is YDEGEE. The CDR3 covers 12 residues. Primers included in the PCR were 60 Vbeta and 13 Jbeta primers. The method was immunoSEQ multiplex PCR; TCRdb's version includes in-frame clones alone and lacks a portion of them. This sample has 150,000 to 200,000 clones, with around 76% found just once. This receptor was identified in a woman in her 40s in good health and CMV-seronegative. This chain connects TRBV5-8 to TRBJ2-5; a weak D match, TRBD1 (5 bases). Source material: PBMCs. This CDR3 is CASSKQEQTQYF. CDR3 DNA: TGTGCCAGCAGCAAACAGGAGCAGACCCAGTACTTC.